This TCR beta chain was captured in a study of blood T cell repertoires in COVID-19. Study-wide context: Acute-phase and convalescent COVID-19 samples originated in the United States, Italy and Spain. PBMCs, B-cell-depleted T cells, or T cells were the source of the cDNA or gDNA that made up the material.

Profiling relied on immunoSEQ multiplex PCR, and the TCRdb table lists in-frame clones only, not all of them. The table has about 240,000 clones, roughly 85% seen once. The receptor's source is a middle-aged woman who had been exposed to COVID-19. Specimen: PBMCs or T cells enriched from blood (not recorded which).

The CDR3 loop is CASSYRAPSPGANVLTF. CDR3 sequence (DNA): TGCGCCAGCAGCTACAGGGCCCCTTCCCCTGGGGCCAACGTCCTGACTTTC. The chain recombines TRBV5-1 with TRBJ2-6; D is perhaps TRBD1 (6 bases). From germline, CDR1 is SGHRS and CDR2 YFSETQ. The CDR3 contains 17 residues. V was pared by 3 bases and J by 2 bases, with 15 bases between. Based on the CDR3 plus reference TRBV5-1 and TRBJ2-6, the full variable domain is KAGVTQTPRYLIKTRGQQVTLSCSPISGHRSVSWYQQTPGQGLQFLFEYFSETQRNKGNFPGRFSGRQFSNSRSEMNVSTLELGDSALYLCASSYRAPSPGANVLTFGAGSRLTVL.